The clone carrying this T cell receptor (beta chain) was counted a few times. Its antigen is still unknown. Germline V lookup: CDR1 DFQATT, CDR2 SNEGSKA (reference sequence). The J segment lost 0 bases and the V segment lost 0 bases, leaving 4 bases of the junction unmatched. This CDR3 has 16 amino acids. Template switching added a universal primer site; cDNA carried unique molecular identifiers. Each CDR3 protein is one row after TCRdb ran MiXCR on the 5' RACE reads. The table records 700,000 to 950,000 distinct CDR3 sequences, about 12% of them present only once. The data originate from a study of identical twins. Findings and limits, study-wide: Twins showed weaker excess sharing in their beta out-of-frame sequences. It was possible that invariant MAIT and iNKT cells partly confounded the zero-insertion analyses.

Separately, the same data were catalogued under a study of yellow fever vaccine responses in identical twins.

Source material: PBMCs. This sequence originates from a woman aged 18-29 years in good health. This sequence joins TRBV20-1 and TRBJ2-7; TRBD2 agrees at 11 bases. The CDR3 is CSARDPTSGNSYEQYF. In nucleotides, the CDR3 is TGCAGTGCTAGAGATCCGACTAGCGGGAACTCCTACGAGCAGTACTTC.